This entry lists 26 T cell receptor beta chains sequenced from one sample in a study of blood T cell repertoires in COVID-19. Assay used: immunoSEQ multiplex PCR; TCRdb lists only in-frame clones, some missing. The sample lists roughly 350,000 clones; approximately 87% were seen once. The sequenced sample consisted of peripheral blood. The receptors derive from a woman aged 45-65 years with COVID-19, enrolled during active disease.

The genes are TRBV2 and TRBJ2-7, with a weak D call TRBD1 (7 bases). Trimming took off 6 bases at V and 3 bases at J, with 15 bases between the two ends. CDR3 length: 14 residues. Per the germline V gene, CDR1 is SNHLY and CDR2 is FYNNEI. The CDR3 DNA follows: TGTGCCAGCAGCTACCCAGGGGGGCACTACGAGCAGTACTTC. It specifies CASSYPGGHYEQYF.

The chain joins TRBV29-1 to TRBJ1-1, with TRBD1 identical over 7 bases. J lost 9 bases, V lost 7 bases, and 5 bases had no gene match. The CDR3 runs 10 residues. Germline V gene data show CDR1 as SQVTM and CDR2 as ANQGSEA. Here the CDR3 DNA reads TGCAGCGCCGGGACAGTTCAAGCTTTCTTT. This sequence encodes CSAGTVQAFF.

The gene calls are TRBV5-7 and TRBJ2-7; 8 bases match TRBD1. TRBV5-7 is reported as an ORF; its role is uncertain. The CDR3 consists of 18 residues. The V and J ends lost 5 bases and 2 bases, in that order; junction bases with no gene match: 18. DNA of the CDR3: TGTGCCAGCAGTAAACCGGGACAGGAAAAAAGATCGGCCTACGAGCAGTACTTC. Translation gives CASSKPGQEKRSAYEQYF.

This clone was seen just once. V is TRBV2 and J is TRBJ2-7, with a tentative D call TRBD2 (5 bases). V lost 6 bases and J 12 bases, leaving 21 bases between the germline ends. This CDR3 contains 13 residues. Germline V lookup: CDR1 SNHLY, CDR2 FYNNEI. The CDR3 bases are TGTGCCAGCAGACATAGACGGGATACGTGGGCGTACTTC. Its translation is CASRHRRDTWAYF.

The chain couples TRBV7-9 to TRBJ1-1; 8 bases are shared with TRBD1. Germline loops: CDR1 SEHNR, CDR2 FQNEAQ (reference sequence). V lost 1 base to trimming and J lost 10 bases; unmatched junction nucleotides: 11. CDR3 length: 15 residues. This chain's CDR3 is CASSLGLRGDRGAFF. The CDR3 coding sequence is TGTGCCAGCAGCTTAGGTTTAAGGGGCGACAGGGGAGCTTTCTTT. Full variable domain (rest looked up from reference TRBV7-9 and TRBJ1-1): DTGVSQNPRHKITKRGQNVTFRCDPISEHNRLYWYRQTLGQGPEFLTYFQNEAQLEKSRLLSDRFSAERPKGSFSTLEIQRTEQGDSAMYLCASSLGLRGDRGAFFGQGTRLTVV.

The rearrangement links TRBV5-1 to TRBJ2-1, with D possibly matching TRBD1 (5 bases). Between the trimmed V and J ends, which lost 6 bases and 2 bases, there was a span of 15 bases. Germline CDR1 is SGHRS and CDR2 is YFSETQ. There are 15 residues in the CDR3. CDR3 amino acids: CASTYLQGTYNEQFF. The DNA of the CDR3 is TGCGCCAGCACCTATCTTCAGGGAACCTACAATGAGCAGTTCTTC.

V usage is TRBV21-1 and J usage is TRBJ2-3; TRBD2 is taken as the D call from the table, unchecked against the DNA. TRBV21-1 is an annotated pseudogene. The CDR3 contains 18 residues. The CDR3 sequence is CASSKGPGGDLRTDTQYF. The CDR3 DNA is TGTGCCAGCAGCAAAGGTCCCGGAGGGGACCTCAGAACAGATACGCAGTATTTT.

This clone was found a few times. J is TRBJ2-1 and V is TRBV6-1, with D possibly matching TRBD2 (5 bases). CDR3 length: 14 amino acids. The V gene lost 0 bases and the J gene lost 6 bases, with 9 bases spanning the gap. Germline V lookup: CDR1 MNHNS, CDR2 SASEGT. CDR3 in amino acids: CASSEAGGTNEQFF. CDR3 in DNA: TGTGCCAGCAGTGAAGCTGGAGGTACCAATGAGCAGTTCTTC.

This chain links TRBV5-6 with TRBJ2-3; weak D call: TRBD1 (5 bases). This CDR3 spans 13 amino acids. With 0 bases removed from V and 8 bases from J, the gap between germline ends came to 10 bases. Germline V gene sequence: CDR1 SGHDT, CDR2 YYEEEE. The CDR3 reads CASSLGGASTQYF. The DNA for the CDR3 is TGTGCCAGCAGCTTGGGTGGGGCGAGTACGCAGTATTTT.

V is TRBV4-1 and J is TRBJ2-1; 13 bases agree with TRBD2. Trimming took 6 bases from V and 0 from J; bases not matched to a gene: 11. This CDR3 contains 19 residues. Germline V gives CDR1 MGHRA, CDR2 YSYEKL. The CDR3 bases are TGCGCCAGCAGTCGGACTAGCGGGAGTCCGATGAGCTCCTACAATGAGCAGTTCTTC. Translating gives CASSRTSGSPMSSYNEQFF.

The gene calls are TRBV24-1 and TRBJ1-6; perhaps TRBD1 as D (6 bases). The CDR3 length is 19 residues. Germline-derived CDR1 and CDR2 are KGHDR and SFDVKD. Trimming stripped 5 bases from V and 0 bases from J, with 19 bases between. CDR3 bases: TGTGCCACCAGTGCCCCGCGGGGGGCCCAGAGCTCCTATAATTCACCCCTCCACTTT. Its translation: CATSAPRGAQSSYNSPLHF.

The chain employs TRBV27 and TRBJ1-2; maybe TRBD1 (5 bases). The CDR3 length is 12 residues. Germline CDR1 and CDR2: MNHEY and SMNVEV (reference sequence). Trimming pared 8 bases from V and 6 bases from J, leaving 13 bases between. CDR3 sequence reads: CASGEGVNGYTF. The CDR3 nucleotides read TGTGCCAGCGGGGAAGGGGTGAATGGCTACACCTTC.

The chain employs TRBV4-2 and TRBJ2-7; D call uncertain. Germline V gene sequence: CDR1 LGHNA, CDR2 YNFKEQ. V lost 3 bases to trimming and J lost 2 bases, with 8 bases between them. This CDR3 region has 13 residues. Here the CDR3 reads CASSQEQTYEQYF. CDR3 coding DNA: TGTGCCAGCAGCCAGGAACAGACCTACGAGCAGTACTTC.

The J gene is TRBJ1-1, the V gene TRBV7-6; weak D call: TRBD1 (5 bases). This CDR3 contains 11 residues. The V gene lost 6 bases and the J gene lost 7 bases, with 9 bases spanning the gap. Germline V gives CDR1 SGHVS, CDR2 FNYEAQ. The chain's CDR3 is CASRGVGEAFF. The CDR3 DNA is TGTGCCAGCAGAGGGGTGGGTGAAGCTTTCTTT.

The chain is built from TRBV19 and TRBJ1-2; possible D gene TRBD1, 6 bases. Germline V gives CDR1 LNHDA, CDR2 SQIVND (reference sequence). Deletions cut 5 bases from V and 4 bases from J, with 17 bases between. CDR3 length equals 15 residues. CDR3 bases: TGTGCCAGTAGTCTAAACACAGGGTTTGGCTATGGCTACACCTTC. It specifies CASSLNTGFGYGYTF.

CDR3 region: CASSLAKTSGQGYEQYF. The DNA of the CDR3 is TGTGCCAGCAGCTTAGCCAAAACCTCGGGACAGGGCTACGAGCAGTACTTC. This rearrangement joins TRBV7-9 to TRBJ2-7, with 9 bases fitting TRBD1. The V gene's germline CDR1 is SEHNR and CDR2 FQNEAQ (reference sequence). The CDR3 consists of 17 residues. J was trimmed by 3 bases and V by 0 bases; bases with no gene match: 9. The full variable domain, rest sourced from reference TRBV7-9 and TRBJ2-7, is DTGVSQNPRHKITKRGQNVTFRCDPISEHNRLYWYRQTLGQGPEFLTYFQNEAQLEKSRLLSDRFSAERPKGSFSTLEIQRTEQGDSAMYLCASSLAKTSGQGYEQYFGPGTRLTVT.

This CDR3 is CASSTWQGGGEFF. As DNA, the CDR3 is TGTGCCAGCAGCACCTGGCAGGGGGGAGGCGAGTTCTTC. The genes are TRBV5-4 and TRBJ2-1; TRBD1 is a possible D gene (7 bases). This CDR3 contains 13 residues. From germline, CDR1 is SGHNT and CDR2 YYREEE (reference sequence). Trimming cost V 4 bases and J 14 bases, with 19 bases left between them.

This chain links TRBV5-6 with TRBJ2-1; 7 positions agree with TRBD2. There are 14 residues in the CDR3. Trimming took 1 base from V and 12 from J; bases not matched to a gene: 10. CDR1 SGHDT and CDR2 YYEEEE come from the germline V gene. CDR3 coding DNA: TGTGCCAGCAGCTTGAGAGGGAGGGCCCCTAGGCAGTTCTTC. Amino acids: CASSLRGRAPRQFF.

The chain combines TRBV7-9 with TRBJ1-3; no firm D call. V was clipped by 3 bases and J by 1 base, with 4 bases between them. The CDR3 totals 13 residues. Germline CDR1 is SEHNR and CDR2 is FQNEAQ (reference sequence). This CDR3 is CASSFVSGNTIYF. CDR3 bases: TGTGCCAGCAGCTTCGTTTCTGGAAACACCATATATTTT.

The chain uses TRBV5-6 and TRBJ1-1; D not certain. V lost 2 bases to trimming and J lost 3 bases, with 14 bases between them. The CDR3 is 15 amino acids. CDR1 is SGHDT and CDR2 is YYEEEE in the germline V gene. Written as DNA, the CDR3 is TGTGCCAGCAGCTTTGAAATAAAGCAAGACACTGAAGCTTTCTTT. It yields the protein CASSFEIKQDTEAFF. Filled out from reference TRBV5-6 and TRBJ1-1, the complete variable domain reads DAGVTQSPTHLIKTRGQQVTLRCSPKSGHDTVSWYQQALGQGPQFIFQYYEEEERQRGNFPDRFSGHQFPNYSSELNVNALLLGDSALYLCASSFEIKQDTEAFFGQGTRLTVV.

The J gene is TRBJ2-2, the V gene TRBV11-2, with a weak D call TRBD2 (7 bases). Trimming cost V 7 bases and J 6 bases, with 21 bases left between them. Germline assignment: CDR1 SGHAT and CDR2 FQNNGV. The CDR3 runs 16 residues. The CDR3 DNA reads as TGTGCCAGCACTCGAGAGGGGGGGTACGGGGCCGGGGAGCTGTTTTTT. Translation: CASTREGGYGAGELFF.

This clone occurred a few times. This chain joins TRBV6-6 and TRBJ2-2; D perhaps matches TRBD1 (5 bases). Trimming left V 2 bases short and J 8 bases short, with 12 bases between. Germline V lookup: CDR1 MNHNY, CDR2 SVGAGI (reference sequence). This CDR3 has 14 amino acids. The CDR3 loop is CASSYKGLGGELFF. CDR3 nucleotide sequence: TGTGCCAGCAGTTACAAGGGGCTTGGTGGGGAGCTGTTTTTT.

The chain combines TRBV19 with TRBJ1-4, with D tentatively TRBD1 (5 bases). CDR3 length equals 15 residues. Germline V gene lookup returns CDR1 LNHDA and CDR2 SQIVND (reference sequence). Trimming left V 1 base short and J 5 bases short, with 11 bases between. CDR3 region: CASSIGGTLNEKLFF. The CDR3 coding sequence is TGTGCCAGTAGTATAGGCGGGACCCTGAATGAAAAACTGTTTTTT.

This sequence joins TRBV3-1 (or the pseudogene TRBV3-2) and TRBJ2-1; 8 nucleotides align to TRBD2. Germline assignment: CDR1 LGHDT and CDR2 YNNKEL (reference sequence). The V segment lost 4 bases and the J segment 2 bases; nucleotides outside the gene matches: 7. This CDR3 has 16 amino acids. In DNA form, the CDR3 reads TGTGCCAGCAGCCGGGGGGGAGCGGGAGCCTACAATGAGCAGTTCTTC. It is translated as CASSRGGAGAYNEQFF.

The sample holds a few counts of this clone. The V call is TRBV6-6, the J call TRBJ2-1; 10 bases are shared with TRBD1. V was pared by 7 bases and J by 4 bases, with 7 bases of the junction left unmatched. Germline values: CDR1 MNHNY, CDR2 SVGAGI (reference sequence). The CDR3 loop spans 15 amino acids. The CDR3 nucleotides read TGTGCCAGCACATTGGGACAGGGGAGTTACAATGAGCAGTTCTTC. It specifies CASTLGQGSYNEQFF.

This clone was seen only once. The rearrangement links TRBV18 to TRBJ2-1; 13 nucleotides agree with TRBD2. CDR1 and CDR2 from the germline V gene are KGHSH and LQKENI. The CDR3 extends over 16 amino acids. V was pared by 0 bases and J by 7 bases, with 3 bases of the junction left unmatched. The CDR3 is CASSPPLAGGPNEQFF. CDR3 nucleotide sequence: TGTGCCAGCTCACCACCACTAGCGGGAGGGCCAAATGAGCAGTTCTTC.